Sequencing of this T cell receptor beta chain was carried out in a study of blood T cell repertoires in COVID-19. Libraries were prepared by immunoSEQ multiplex PCR; TCRdb keeps only in-frame clonotypes and omits some of them. The data contain some 400,000 clones, around 84% of them seen just once; the ten biggest clones take up roughly 3.1%. This clone has just a few counts. There are 15 residues in the CDR3. Germline values: CDR1 LNHDA, CDR2 SQIVND (reference sequence). V dropped 2 bases and J dropped 4 bases, with 12 bases sitting between them. This TCR derives from a human donor in a cohort sampled during active COVID-19. The J gene is TRBJ1-5, the V gene TRBV19, with a possible D match to TRBD1 (6 bases). The specimen sequenced was peripheral blood. The CDR3 coding sequence is TGTGCCAGTAGTATACCAGGGGCGTGGAATCAGCCCCAGCATTTT. Amino acids: CASSIPGAWNQPQHF.